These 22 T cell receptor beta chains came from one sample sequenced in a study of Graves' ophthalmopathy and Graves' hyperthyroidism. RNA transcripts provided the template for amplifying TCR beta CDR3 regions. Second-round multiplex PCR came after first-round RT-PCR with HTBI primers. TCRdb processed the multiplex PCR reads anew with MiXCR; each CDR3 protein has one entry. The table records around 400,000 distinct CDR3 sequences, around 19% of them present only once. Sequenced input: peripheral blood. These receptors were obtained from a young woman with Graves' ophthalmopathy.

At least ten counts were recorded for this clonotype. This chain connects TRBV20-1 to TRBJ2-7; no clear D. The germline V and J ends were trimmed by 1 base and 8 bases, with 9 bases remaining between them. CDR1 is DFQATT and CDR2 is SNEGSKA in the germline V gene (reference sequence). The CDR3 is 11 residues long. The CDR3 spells CSARVGTQQYF. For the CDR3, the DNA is TGCAGTGCTAGAGTGGGAACCCAGCAGTACTTC.

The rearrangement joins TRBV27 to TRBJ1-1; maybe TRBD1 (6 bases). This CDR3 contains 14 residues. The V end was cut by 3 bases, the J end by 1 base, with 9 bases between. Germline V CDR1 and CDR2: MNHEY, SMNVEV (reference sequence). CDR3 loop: CASSLRDKNTEAFF. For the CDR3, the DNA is TGTGCCAGCAGTTTGAGGGACAAGAACACTGAAGCTTTCTTT.

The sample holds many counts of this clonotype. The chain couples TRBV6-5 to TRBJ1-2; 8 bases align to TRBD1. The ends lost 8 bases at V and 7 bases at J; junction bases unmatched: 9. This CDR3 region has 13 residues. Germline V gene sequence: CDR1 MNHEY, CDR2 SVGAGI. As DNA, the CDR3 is TGTGCCAGCGTACGCAGGGGGCTAAGTGGCTACACCTTC. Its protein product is CASVRRGLSGYTF.

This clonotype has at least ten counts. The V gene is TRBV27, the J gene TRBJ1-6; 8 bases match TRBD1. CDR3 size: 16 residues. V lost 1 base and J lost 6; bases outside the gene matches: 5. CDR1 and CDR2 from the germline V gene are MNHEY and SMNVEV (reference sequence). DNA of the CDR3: TGTGCCAGCAGTTTATACCCTGGACAGGGTAATTCACCCCTCCACTTT. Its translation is CASSLYPGQGNSPLHF.

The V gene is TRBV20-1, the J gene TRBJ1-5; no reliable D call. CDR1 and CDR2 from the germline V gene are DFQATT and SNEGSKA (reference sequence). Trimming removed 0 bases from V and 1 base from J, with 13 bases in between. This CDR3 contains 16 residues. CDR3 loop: CSARDALGVSNQPQHF. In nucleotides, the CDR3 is TGCAGTGCTAGAGATGCCCTGGGAGTGAGCAATCAGCCCCAGCATTTT.

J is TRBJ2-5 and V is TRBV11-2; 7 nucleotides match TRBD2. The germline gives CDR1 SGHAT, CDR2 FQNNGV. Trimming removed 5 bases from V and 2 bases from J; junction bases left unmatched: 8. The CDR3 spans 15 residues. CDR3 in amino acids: CASSGDWRGQETQYF. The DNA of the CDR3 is TGTGCCAGCAGCGGGGACTGGCGGGGGCAAGAGACCCAGTACTTC.

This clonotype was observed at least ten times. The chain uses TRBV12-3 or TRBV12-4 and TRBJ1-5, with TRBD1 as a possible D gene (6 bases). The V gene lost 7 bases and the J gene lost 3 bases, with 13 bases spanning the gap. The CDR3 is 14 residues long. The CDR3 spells CASKKQGSNQPQHF. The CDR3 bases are TGTGCCAGCAAAAAACAGGGTTCCAATCAGCCCCAGCATTTT.

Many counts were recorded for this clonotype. CDR3 residues: CAWSGQVPGTDTQYF. As DNA, the CDR3 is TGTGCCTGGAGTGGGCAGGTCCCTGGGACAGATACGCAGTATTTT. This chain connects TRBV30 to TRBJ2-3; D gene unclear. V lost 1 base and J lost 3, with 14 bases in between. Germline CDR1 is GTSNPN and CDR2 is SVGIG (reference sequence). This CDR3 has 15 residues.

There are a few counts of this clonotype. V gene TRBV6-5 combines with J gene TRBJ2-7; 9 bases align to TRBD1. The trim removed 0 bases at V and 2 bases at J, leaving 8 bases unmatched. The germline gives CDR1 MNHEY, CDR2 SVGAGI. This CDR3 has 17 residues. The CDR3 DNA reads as TGTGCCAGCAGTTACTCCCTCTTCAGACAGGGGGCCTACGAGCAGTACTTC. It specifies CASSYSLFRQGAYEQYF.

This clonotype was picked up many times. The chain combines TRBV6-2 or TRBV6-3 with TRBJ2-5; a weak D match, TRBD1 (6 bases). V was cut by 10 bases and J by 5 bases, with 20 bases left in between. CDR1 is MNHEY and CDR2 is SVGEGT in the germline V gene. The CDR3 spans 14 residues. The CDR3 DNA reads TGTGCCAACCCAGATGCGACAGGTGGTGAGACCCAGTACTTC. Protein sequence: CANPDATGGETQYF.

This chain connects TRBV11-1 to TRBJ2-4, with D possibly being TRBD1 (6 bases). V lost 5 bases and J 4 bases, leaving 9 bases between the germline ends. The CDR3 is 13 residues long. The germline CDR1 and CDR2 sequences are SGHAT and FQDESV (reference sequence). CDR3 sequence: CASSTDSKNIQYF. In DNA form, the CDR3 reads TGTGCCAGCAGCACGGACAGTAAAAACATTCAGTACTTC.

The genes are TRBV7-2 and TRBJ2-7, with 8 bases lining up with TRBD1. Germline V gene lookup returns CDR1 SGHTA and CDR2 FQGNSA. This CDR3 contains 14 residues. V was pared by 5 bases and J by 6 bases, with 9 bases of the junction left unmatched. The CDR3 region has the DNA TGTGCCAGCAGCATAAGGACAGGGTACTCCGAGCAGTACTTC. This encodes CASSIRTGYSEQYF. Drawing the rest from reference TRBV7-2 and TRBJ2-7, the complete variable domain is GAGVSQSPSNKVTEKGKDVELRCDPISGHTALYWYRQSLGQGLEFLIYFQGNSAPDKSGLPSDRFSAERTGGSVSTLTIQRTQQEDSAVYLCASSIRTGYSEQYFGPGTRLTVT.

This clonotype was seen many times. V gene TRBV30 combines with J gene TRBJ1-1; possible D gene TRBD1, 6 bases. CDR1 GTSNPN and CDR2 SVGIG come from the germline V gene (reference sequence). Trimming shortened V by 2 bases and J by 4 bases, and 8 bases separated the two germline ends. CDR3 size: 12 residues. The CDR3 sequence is CAWSLTGTEAFF. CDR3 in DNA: TGTGCCTGGAGTTTGACAGGCACTGAAGCTTTCTTT.

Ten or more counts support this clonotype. DNA for the CDR3: TGTGCCATCCTGTTTGCGGGGACCTACGAGCAGTACTTC. Amino acid sequence: CAILFAGTYEQYF. The chain is built from TRBV28 and TRBJ2-7; a weak D match, TRBD2 (6 bases). The CDR3 is made up of 13 amino acids. Germline CDR1 is MDHEN and CDR2 is SYDVKM. Trimming left V 10 bases short and J 2 bases short, with 15 bases between.

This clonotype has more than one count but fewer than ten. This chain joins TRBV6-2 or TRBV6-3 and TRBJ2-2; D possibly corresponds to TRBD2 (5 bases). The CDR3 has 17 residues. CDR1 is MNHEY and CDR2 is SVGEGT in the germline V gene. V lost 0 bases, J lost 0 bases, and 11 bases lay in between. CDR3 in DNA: TGTGCCAGCAGTTACTCGATGCGGGCCGCGAACACCGGGGAGCTGTTTTTT. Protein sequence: CASSYSMRAANTGELFF.

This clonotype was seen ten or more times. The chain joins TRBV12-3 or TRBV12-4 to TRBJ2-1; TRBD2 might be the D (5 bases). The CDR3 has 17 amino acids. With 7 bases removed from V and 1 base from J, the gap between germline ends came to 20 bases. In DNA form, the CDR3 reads TGTGCCAGCACCCTAGCTCAAGCGGCCTTTTCCTACAATGAGCAGTTCTTC. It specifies CASTLAQAAFSYNEQFF.

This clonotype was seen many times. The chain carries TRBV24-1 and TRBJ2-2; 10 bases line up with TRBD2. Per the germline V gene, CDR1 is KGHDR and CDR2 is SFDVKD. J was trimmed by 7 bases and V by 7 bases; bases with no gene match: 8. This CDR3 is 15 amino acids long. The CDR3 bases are TGTGCCACCAGCCGAGCGGGAGGGCTGGTCGGGGAGCTGTTTTTT. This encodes CATSRAGGLVGELFF.

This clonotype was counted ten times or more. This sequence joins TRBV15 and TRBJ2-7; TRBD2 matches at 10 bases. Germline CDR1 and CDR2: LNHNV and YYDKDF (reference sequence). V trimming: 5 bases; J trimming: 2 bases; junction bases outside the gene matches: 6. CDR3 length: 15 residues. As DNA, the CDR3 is TGTGCCACCAGCGGTCTAGCGGGAGCTGCCTACGAGCAGTACTTC. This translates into CATSGLAGAAYEQYF.

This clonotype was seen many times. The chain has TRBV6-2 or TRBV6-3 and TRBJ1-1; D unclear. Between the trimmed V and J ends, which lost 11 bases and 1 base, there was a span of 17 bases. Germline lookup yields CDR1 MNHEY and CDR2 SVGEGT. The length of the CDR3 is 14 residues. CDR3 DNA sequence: TGTGCCGGCCACTTACCTCAGTGGAACACTGAAGCTTTCTTT. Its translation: CAGHLPQWNTEAFF.

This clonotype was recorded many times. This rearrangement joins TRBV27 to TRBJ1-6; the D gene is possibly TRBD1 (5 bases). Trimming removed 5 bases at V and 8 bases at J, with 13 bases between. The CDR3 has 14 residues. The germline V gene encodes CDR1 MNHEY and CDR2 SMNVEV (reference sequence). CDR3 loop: CASSAPGSYSPLHF. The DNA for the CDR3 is TGTGCCAGCAGTGCTCCAGGGTCCTATTCACCCCTCCACTTT.

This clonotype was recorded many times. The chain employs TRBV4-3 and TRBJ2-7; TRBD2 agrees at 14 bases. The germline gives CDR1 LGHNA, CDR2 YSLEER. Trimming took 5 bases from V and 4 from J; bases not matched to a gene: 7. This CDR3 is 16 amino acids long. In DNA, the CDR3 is TGCGCCAGCAGCACCCGACTAGCGGGAGGGCCATACGAGCAGTACTTC. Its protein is CASSTRLAGGPYEQYF.

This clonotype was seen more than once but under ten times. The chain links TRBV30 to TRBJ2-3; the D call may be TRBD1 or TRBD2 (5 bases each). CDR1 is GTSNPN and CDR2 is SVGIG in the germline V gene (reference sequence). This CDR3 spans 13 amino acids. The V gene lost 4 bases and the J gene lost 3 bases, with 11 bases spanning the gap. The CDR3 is CAWTGTPTDTQYF. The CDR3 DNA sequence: TGTGCCTGGACCGGGACGCCTACAGATACGCAGTATTTT.